Each of the 10 T cell receptor beta chains below was sequenced from the same sample in a study of blood T cell repertoires in COVID-19. Some clones are missing from TCRdb's copy, which holds only in-frame ones; the method was immunoSEQ multiplex PCR. The table records tens of thousands of clones, around nine tenths of them present only once. The sequenced sample was peripheral blood. These receptors all come from a man aged 60-69 years with acute or convalescent COVID-19.

The J gene is TRBJ2-1, the V gene TRBV6-4; 8 bases align to TRBD2. The CDR3 contains 15 residues. Trimming cost V 4 bases and J 5 bases; bases outside gene matches: 7. Germline assignment: CDR1 MRHNA and CDR2 SNTAGT. CDR3 DNA sequence: TGTGCCAGCAGTGTGTTAGCGGGGCAAAACAATGAGCAGTTCTTC. As protein: CASSVLAGQNNEQFF.

This chain links TRBV19 with TRBJ1-5; 9 bases are shared with TRBD1. The CDR3 has 19 residues. J was trimmed by 3 bases and V by 4 bases; bases with no gene match: 16. Per the germline V gene, CDR1 is LNHDA and CDR2 is SQIVND (reference sequence). CDR3 protein: CASSTLGQGRVSNNQPQHF. The CDR3, as DNA: TGTGCCAGTAGTACCCTAGGACAGGGGAGGGTTAGTAACAATCAGCCCCAGCATTTT.

The genes are TRBV19 and TRBJ1-1; 7 nucleotides align to TRBD1. Germline V CDR1 and CDR2: LNHDA, SQIVND (reference sequence). There are 15 residues in the CDR3. V was pared by 5 bases and J by 1 base, with 7 bases of the junction left unmatched. The CDR3 nucleotides read TGTGCCAGTAGTTCCACAGGGGTCCAGAACACTGAAGCTTTCTTT. This gives the protein CASSSTGVQNTEAFF.

The rearrangement uses TRBV7-2 and TRBJ2-5; 9 bases map to TRBD1. V shed 6 bases, J shed 5 bases, and the junction held 10 bases outside the gene matches. CDR1 is SGHTA and CDR2 is FQGNSA in the germline V gene. This CDR3 has 15 residues. CDR3 amino acids: CASRRGQGISETQYF. The CDR3 DNA follows: TGTGCCAGCAGGAGGGGACAGGGTATCTCGGAGACCCAGTACTTC.

This clone has only a few counts. The chain links TRBV30 to TRBJ1-1; D is undetermined. The CDR3 covers 11 residues. The V gene lost 5 bases and the J gene lost 8 bases, with 12 bases spanning the gap. Germline assignment: CDR1 GTSNPN and CDR2 SVGIG (reference sequence). The CDR3 DNA reads TGTGCCTGGGGTTGGGGAGGGGAAGCTTTCTTT. Residues: CAWGWGGEAFF.

The V and J genes are TRBV29-1 and TRBJ1-1, with 7 bases lining up with TRBD1. This CDR3 has 13 residues. Trimming took 8 bases from V and 5 from J; bases not matched to a gene: 11. CDR1 is SQVTM, CDR2 ANQGSEA, per germline. The CDR3 spells CSPEGGGWTEAFF. DNA for the CDR3: TGCAGCCCGGAAGGGGGCGGGTGGACTGAAGCTTTCTTT.

The chain employs TRBV7-8 and TRBJ2-7; perhaps TRBD2 as D (5 bases). With 3 bases removed from V and 1 base from J, the gap between germline ends came to 7 bases. The CDR3 totals 13 residues. CDR1 and CDR2 from the germline V gene are SGHVS and FQNEAQ. DNA for the CDR3: TGTGCCAGCAGCTTTAGCGTATCCTACGAGCAGTACTTC. Translating gives CASSFSVSYEQYF.

J is TRBJ1-2 and V is TRBV6-5, with TRBD1 matching 11 bases. The CDR3 is 15 residues long. J gave up 6 bases and V 6 bases, and 9 bases lay outside the gene matches. From germline, CDR1 is MNHEY and CDR2 SVGAGI. CDR3 amino acids: CASSDPGQGADGYTF. CDR3 coding DNA: TGTGCCAGCAGCGACCCCGGACAGGGGGCCGATGGCTACACCTTC.

V and J are TRBV7-9 and TRBJ1-2; weak D call: TRBD1 (6 bases). V was pared by 5 bases and J by 4 bases, with 11 bases between. The CDR3 spans 13 residues. Germline V gene lookup returns CDR1 SEHNR and CDR2 FQNEAQ (reference sequence). For the CDR3, the DNA is TGTGCCAGCAGCCCACCAGGGGTCTATGGCTACACCTTC. The encoded protein is CASSPPGVYGYTF.

This clone appeared once. The chain links TRBV19 to TRBJ1-1; D is perhaps TRBD1 (5 bases). The CDR3 sequence is 13 residues long. The germline CDR1 and CDR2 sequences are LNHDA and SQIVND (reference sequence). With 3 bases removed from V and 5 bases from J, the gap between germline ends came to 10 bases. Here the CDR3 reads CASSMAGRTEAFF. The DNA for the CDR3 is TGTGCCAGTAGTATGGCAGGGCGGACTGAAGCTTTCTTT.